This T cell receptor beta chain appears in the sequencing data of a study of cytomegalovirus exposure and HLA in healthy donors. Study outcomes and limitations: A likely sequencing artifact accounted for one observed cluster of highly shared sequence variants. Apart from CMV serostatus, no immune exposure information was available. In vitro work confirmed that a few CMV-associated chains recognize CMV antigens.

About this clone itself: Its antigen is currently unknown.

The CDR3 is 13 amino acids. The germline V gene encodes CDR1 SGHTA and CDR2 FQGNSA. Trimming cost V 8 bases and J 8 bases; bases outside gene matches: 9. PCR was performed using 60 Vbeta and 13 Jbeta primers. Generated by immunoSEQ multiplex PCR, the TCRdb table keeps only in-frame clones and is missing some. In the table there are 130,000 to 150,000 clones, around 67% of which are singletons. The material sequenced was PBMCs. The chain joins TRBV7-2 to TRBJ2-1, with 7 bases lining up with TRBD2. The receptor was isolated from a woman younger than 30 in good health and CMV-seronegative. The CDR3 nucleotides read TGTGCCAGCGAAGCGGGGCCCTGGGATGAGCAGTTCTTC. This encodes CASEAGPWDEQFF.